This TCR beta chain came from a study of OX40 agonist ivuxolimab in advanced cancers. The wider study: A mean age of around 66 years, range roughly 23 to 85, was recorded, and approximately 85% were male. Among those treated, three patients had partial responses, one with hepatocellular carcinoma and two with cutaneous melanoma.

Researchers took blood at baseline, on cycle 4 day 1, and on cycle 7 day 1. Sequencing was performed with immunoSEQ multiplex PCR; in TCRdb, only in-frame clones are kept and a portion is missing. This table holds around 77,000 clones, over 75% found once. Study results and limitations: Mean expanded clone counts were higher in CD8+ than CD4+ T cells.

Points on this clone: What it binds is unknown.

This CDR3 is 14 amino acids long. Looked up from germline, CDR1 is SGHVS and CDR2 is FQNEAQ. V was clipped by 1 base and J by 7 bases; unmatched bases: 4. The sequence came from an adult with an advanced solid tumor such as melanoma, head and neck, liver or kidney cancer. The J gene is TRBJ1-5, the V gene TRBV7-8; the match to TRBD1 covers 7 bases. The sequenced sample was CD4+ or CD8+ T cells sorted from blood, obtained in a trial of the OX40 agonist ivuxolimab. CDR3 protein: CASSLVRQGQPQHF. CDR3 DNA sequence: TGTGCCAGCAGCTTAGTCAGACAGGGACAGCCCCAGCATTTT.